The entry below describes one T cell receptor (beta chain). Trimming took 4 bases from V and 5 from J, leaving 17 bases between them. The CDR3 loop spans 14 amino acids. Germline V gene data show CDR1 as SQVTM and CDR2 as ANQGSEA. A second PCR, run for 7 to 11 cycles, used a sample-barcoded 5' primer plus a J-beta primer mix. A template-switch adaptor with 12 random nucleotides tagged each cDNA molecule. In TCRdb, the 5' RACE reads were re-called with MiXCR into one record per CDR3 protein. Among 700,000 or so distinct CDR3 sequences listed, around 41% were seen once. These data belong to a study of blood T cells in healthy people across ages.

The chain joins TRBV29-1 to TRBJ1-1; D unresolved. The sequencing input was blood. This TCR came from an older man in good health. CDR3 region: CSVVTQPVGTEAFF. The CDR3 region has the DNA TGCAGCGTTGTTACTCAACCCGTAGGGACTGAAGCTTTCTTT.